This T cell receptor (beta chain) was captured by sequencing in a study of cytomegalovirus exposure and HLA in healthy donors. Profiled with immunoSEQ multiplex PCR; TCRdb holds only in-frame clones, not every one. The sample consists of around 250,000 clones, less than 95% of them appearing once. The J segment lost 7 bases and the V segment lost 3 bases, leaving 7 bases of the junction unmatched. The CDR3 contains 15 residues. Germline V CDR1 and CDR2: SGHTA, FQGNSA. Notes on the study in general: Cytomegalovirus status was reportedly diagnosed by the classifier with high sensitivity and specificity.

To note about this clone: The target antigen is unknown.

The sequence was obtained from a woman aged 25 to 39 in good health and CMV-seronegative. Sequencing input: PBMCs. The gene calls are TRBV7-2 and TRBJ2-7; 12 nucleotides match TRBD1. CDR3 sequence reads: CASSFSGTGGGEQYF. DNA of the CDR3: TGTGCCAGCAGCTTCTCCGGGACAGGGGGCGGGGAGCAGTACTTC.